Sequencing of this T cell receptor beta chain was carried out in a study of OX40 agonist ivuxolimab in advanced cancers. Regarding the research as a whole: Ivuxolimab was an agonistic, fully human IgG2 monoclonal antibody directed against OX40 (CD134), a costimulatory receptor. Intravenous ivuxolimab was administered to patients every 2 weeks at six dose levels: 0.01, 0.1, 0.3, 1.5, 3 and 10 mg/kg. Of the approximately 54 dose-escalation patients, hepatocellular carcinoma was present in approximately 20, melanoma in roughly 15, renal cell carcinoma in 9 and head and neck cancer in 9. In the dose-escalation cohort, about four fifths of patients were male, and the mean age was 60 years with a range of about 20 to 80. Patients were allowed to have had prior anti-PD-1, anti-PD-L1 or anti-CTLA-4 therapy, and less than 45% of the dose-escalation patients had previously received checkpoint inhibitors. Partial responses occurred in three dose-escalation patients, of whom one had hepatocellular carcinoma and two had cutaneous melanoma. Peripheral TCRbeta sequencing aimed to test whether ivuxolimab altered TCR sequence diversity and caused clonal T-cell expansion. The monotherapy dose-escalation portion (N of about 47 patients) of the phase I ivuxolimab trial is reported in the paper.

The junction carries 13 bases between V and J, which are trimmed by 6 bases and 2 bases respectively. From a lookup of the germline V gene, CDR1 and CDR2 are MGHDK and SYGVNS. The CDR3 contains 14 residues, cysteine and phenylalanine counted. The sequence is cut down to CDR3 DNA, 42 bases in frame from base 1. The count of this clone is one. What this receptor recognizes is not known. No qualities accompany the bases; no much larger clone lies one base away. Patients with autoimmune disease history or receiving systemic immunosuppression were excluded from the trial. In every dose cohort, peripheral blood was drawn for TCR sequencing at baseline, cycle 4 day 1, and cycle 7 day 1. The samples were drawn from a first-in-human, open-label, multicenter phase I dose-escalation trial of ivuxolimab. Adults with locally advanced or metastatic melanoma, renal cell, hepatocellular, or head and neck squamous cell carcinoma were enrolled in the trial. CD4+ and CD8+ T cells were sorted separately from peripheral blood before TCR sequencing.

The research as a whole found: Clonal expansion of both CD4+ and CD8+ blood T cells was observed from baseline to week 6 at doses 0.1 to 3.0 mg/kg. After ivuxolimab, expanded clones were on average more numerous among CD8+ T cells than among CD4+ T cells. In the 0.1-3.0 mg/kg groups, partial responders had among the lowest normalized peripheral clonal expansion, particularly in CD8+ T cells. Antigen specificity was not determined for the clonally expanded peripheral T cells. Low levels of normalized T-cell clonal expansion were also seen in some patients who did not respond.

Genomic DNA was extracted from sorted cells for sequencing of the TCRbeta CDR3 region. TCRbeta CDR3 regions were sequenced using the immunoSEQ Assay. TCRdb provides this immuneACCESS table in a form limited to in-frame rearrangements. Some clones are lacking; in checked studies, under half of them reflect an unresolved V gene, and why the rest are absent is not known. Here the sample has 55,000 to 70,000 clones; 70% to 90% occur a single time. Jointly, the top ten make up under 1.5% of the sample. The clonotype comes from an adult with an advanced solid tumor such as melanoma, head and neck, liver or kidney cancer. The receptor chain draws on TRBV25-1 and TRBJ1-1, with no confidently assigned D gene. The sequenced sample was CD4+ or CD8+ T cells sorted from blood, obtained in a trial of the OX40 agonist ivuxolimab. The bases are TGTGCCAGCAGCCCCACGCCCAGAAACACTGAAGCTTTCTTT. Its translation is CASSPTPRNTEAFF.